This passage covers 22 T cell receptor beta chains from one sample sequenced in a study of blood T cell repertoires in COVID-19. The method was immunoSEQ multiplex PCR; TCRdb's version includes in-frame clones alone and lacks a portion of them. The repertoire has tens of thousands of clones, about 88% of them found once; the top ten carry approximately 12%. Input material: peripheral blood. The receptors shown here come from a human donor in a cohort sampled during active COVID-19.

This sequence joins TRBV2 and TRBJ2-1, with 7 nucleotides matching TRBD2. This CDR3 region has 16 residues. The junction had 7 bases not matched to a gene; V was cut back by 3 bases and J by 2 bases. Germline V gene data show CDR1 as SNHLY and CDR2 as FYNNEI. Here the CDR3 reads CASSDLGTNPYNEQFF. CDR3 coding DNA: TGTGCCAGCAGTGATTTGGGGACTAACCCCTACAATGAGCAGTTCTTC.

In DNA form, the CDR3 reads TGTGCCAGCAGGACAGACTCCTACGAGCAGTACTTC. Translated: CASRTDSYEQYF. The rearrangement uses TRBV27 and TRBJ2-7; a possible D gene is TRBD1 (5 bases). There are 12 residues in the CDR3. Trimming took off 6 bases at V and 0 bases at J, with 6 bases between the two ends. Germline-derived CDR1 and CDR2 are MNHEY and SMNVEV (reference sequence).

This clone showed up just once. V gene TRBV19 combines with J gene TRBJ1-5; 8 nucleotides align to TRBD1. Germline loops: CDR1 LNHDA, CDR2 SQIVND (reference sequence). The CDR3 has 15 residues. V dropped 4 bases and J dropped 1; count of bases not matched to a gene: 3. This CDR3 is CASSTGGRSNQPQHF. In DNA, the CDR3 is TGTGCCAGTAGTACAGGGGGCAGGAGCAATCAGCCCCAGCATTTT.

This chain joins TRBV7-6 and TRBJ2-7; D is unclear. Trimming left V 6 bases short and J 3 bases short, with 12 bases between. The CDR3 loop spans 13 amino acids. Germline V lookup: CDR1 SGHVS, CDR2 FNYEAQ. The CDR3 sequence: CASSSGTHYEQYF. The CDR3 nucleotides read TGTGCCAGCAGTTCAGGTACCCACTACGAGCAGTACTTC.

The genes are TRBV14 and TRBJ1-3, with TRBD1 identical over 9 bases. Germline V gene data show CDR1 as SGHDN and CDR2 as FVKESK. The CDR3 totals 13 residues. V shed 4 bases, J shed 6 bases, and the junction held 1 base outside the gene matches. The CDR3 sequence: CASSRDRVNTIYF. The CDR3 coding sequence is TGTGCCAGCAGCCGGGACAGGGTAAACACCATATATTTT. The full variable domain, in which reference TRBV14 and TRBJ1-3 provide the parts outside the CDR3, is EAGVTQFPSHSVIEKGQTVTLRCDPISGHDNLYWYRRVMGKEIKFLLHFVKESKQDESGMPNNRFLAERTGGTYSTLKVQPAELEDSGVYFCASSRDRVNTIYFGEGSWLTVV.

The chain links TRBV15 to TRBJ2-7; 9 bases agree with TRBD1. The CDR3 consists of 15 residues. V lost 3 bases, J lost 7 bases, and 10 bases stayed unmatched. CDR1 and CDR2 from the germline V gene are LNHNV and YYDKDF (reference sequence). CDR3 bases: TGTGCCACCAGCAGTAACAGGGGGCGCGGGGATGAGCAGTACTTC. It specifies CATSSNRGRGDEQYF.

The rearrangement joins TRBV28 to TRBJ2-7, with D perhaps matching TRBD2 (6 bases). V was cut by 4 bases and J by 6 bases, with 16 bases left in between. The CDR3 has 14 amino acids. Per germline, CDR1 MDHEN and CDR2 SYDVKM. The CDR3 sequence is CASSWAGRVIEQYF. The CDR3, as DNA: TGTGCCAGCAGTTGGGCGGGGCGGGTAATCGAGCAGTACTTC.

The genes are TRBV11-3 and TRBJ1-2; D is possibly TRBD1 (5 bases). CDR1 is SGHNT, CDR2 YENEEA, per germline. V lost 5 bases, J lost 9 bases, and 16 bases lay in between. CDR3 length: 13 residues. The CDR3 region is CASSGGTTESYTF. CDR3 in DNA: TGTGCCAGCAGCGGCGGGACGACCGAAAGCTACACCTTC.

This chain links TRBV30 with TRBJ2-3; a weak D match, TRBD1 (5 bases). This CDR3 comprises 11 residues. Trimming left V 0 bases short and J 10 bases short, with 8 bases between. CDR1 and CDR2 (germline): GTSNPN, SVGIG (reference sequence). This CDR3 is CAWSVKGPQYF. The CDR3 bases are TGTGCCTGGAGTGTAAAGGGGCCGCAGTATTTT.

In this sample, this clone turned up once. The chain uses TRBV30 and TRBJ1-1; TRBD1 aligns across 9 bases. The CDR3 loop spans 14 amino acids. V lost 4 bases and J lost 5; bases outside the gene matches: 8. Looked up from germline, CDR1 is GTSNPN and CDR2 is SVGIG (reference sequence). CDR3 region: CAWNPGQGWTEAFF. In nucleotides, the CDR3 is TGTGCCTGGAATCCGGGACAGGGATGGACTGAAGCTTTCTTT.

The chain joins TRBV11-2 to TRBJ2-7, with 9 bases identical to TRBD2. The CDR3 consists of 13 residues. Germline values: CDR1 SGHAT, CDR2 FQNNGV. V was pared by 9 bases and J by 3 bases, with 6 bases of the junction left unmatched. The CDR3 bases are TGTGCCAGGCTAGCGGGATTTGGCTACGAGCAGTACTTC. It specifies CARLAGFGYEQYF.

The rearrangement joins TRBV7-9 to TRBJ2-5, with TRBD1 identical over 9 bases. Per germline, CDR1 SEHNR and CDR2 FQNEAQ (reference sequence). The trim removed 5 bases at V and 5 bases at J, leaving 9 bases unmatched. The CDR3 is 15 residues long. The DNA of the CDR3 is TGTGCCAGCAGCCTATCTGGACAGGGGTGGGAGACCCAGTACTTC. This translates into CASSLSGQGWETQYF.

The chain combines TRBV4-2 with TRBJ1-4; D is unclear. Germline CDR1 is LGHNA and CDR2 is YNFKEQ. The CDR3 extends over 15 amino acids. The V and J ends lost 1 base and 7 bases respectively, with 13 bases between them. The CDR3 DNA reads TGTGCCAGCAGCCAAGGGGGAGGGCCGGGTGAAAAACTGTTTTTT. It yields the protein CASSQGGGPGEKLFF.

This clone was observed a few times. This chain joins TRBV4-2 and TRBJ1-1; the D is unclear. The CDR3 runs 13 residues. Per germline, CDR1 LGHNA and CDR2 YNFKEQ. V shed 3 bases and J shed 0 bases, with 5 bases lying between them. The CDR3 bases are TGTGCCAGCAGCCAGGGAGTGAACACTGAAGCTTTCTTT. Translating gives CASSQGVNTEAFF.

The chain links TRBV28 to TRBJ1-1, with TRBD1 identical over 8 bases. The germline V gene has CDR1 MDHEN and CDR2 SYDVKM. The CDR3 loop spans 15 amino acids. V shed 3 bases, J shed 1 base, and the junction held 4 bases outside the gene matches. The CDR3 bases are TGTGCCAGCAGTTTTTACACAGGGGGGAACACTGAAGCTTTCTTT. This encodes CASSFYTGGNTEAFF.

This clone showed up just a few times. The chain is built from TRBV11-2 and TRBJ1-2; D gene ambiguous. Germline CDR1 reads SGHAT; CDR2 reads FQNNGV. The CDR3 covers 13 residues. V lost 1 base to trimming and J lost 4 bases, with 7 bases between them. The CDR3, as DNA: TGTGCCAGCAGCTTAGCCCAATCCTATGGCTACACCTTC. It codes for CASSLAQSYGYTF.

V usage is TRBV3-1 (or the pseudogene TRBV3-2) and J usage is TRBJ2-1; D is possibly TRBD1 (6 bases). The ends were cut back, 4 bases at V and 4 bases at J, with 14 bases in the middle. This CDR3 is 15 amino acids long. The germline V gene encodes CDR1 LGHDT and CDR2 YNNKEL (reference sequence). Here the CDR3 reads CASSLRDTIYNEQFF. In DNA form, the CDR3 reads TGTGCCAGCAGCCTCCGGGACACCATTTACAATGAGCAGTTCTTC.

The rearrangement joins TRBV3-1 (or the pseudogene TRBV3-2) to TRBJ1-2; the match to TRBD1 covers 9 bases. The CDR3 length is 14 residues. Germline CDR1 and CDR2: LGHDT and YNNKEL (reference sequence). Trimming took 3 bases from V and 7 from J; bases not matched to a gene: 6. The chain's CDR3 is CASSHLQGASGYTF. CDR3 DNA sequence: TGTGCCAGCAGCCACCTACAGGGGGCGAGTGGCTACACCTTC.

The CDR3 loop is CASSQFTTGSRDEQYF. CDR3 nucleotides: TGCGCCAGCAGCCAATTCACCACAGGGTCGAGAGACGAGCAGTACTTC. This rearrangement joins TRBV4-3 to TRBJ2-7, with D tentatively TRBD1 (6 bases). This CDR3 has 16 residues. Trimming shortened V by 2 bases and J by 5 bases, and 19 bases separated the two germline ends. Germline-derived CDR1 and CDR2 are LGHNA and YSLEER.

The sample holds a few counts of this clone. The V gene is TRBV19, the J gene TRBJ1-5, with D unresolved. Germline V gives CDR1 LNHDA, CDR2 SQIVND (reference sequence). The length of the CDR3 is 12 residues. V was shortened by 5 bases and J by 6 bases, with 8 bases between the two germline ends. The CDR3 sequence: CASSRGGQPQHF. CDR3 in DNA: TGTGCCAGTAGTCGAGGCGGTCAGCCCCAGCATTTT.

This clone was seen once. V gene TRBV18 combines with J gene TRBJ1-5; the D gene is possibly TRBD1 (6 bases). CDR1 and CDR2 from the germline V gene are KGHSH and LQKENI. The CDR3 totals 17 residues. The V and J ends lost 3 bases and 6 bases respectively, with 21 bases between them. The CDR3 bases are TGTGCCAGCTCACCTCGACAGGCGGGGGGGGGATTTCAGCCCCAGCATTTT. Amino acid sequence: CASSPRQAGGGFQPQHF.

The chain combines TRBV4-3 with TRBJ2-1; 7 nucleotides match TRBD2. The ends lost 4 bases at V and 6 bases at J; junction bases unmatched: 6. The CDR3 sequence is 14 residues long. Per germline, CDR1 LGHNA and CDR2 YSLEER. Here the CDR3 reads CASSPQGGLNEQFF. CDR3 sequence (DNA): TGCGCCAGCAGCCCCCAGGGAGGGCTCAATGAGCAGTTCTTC.